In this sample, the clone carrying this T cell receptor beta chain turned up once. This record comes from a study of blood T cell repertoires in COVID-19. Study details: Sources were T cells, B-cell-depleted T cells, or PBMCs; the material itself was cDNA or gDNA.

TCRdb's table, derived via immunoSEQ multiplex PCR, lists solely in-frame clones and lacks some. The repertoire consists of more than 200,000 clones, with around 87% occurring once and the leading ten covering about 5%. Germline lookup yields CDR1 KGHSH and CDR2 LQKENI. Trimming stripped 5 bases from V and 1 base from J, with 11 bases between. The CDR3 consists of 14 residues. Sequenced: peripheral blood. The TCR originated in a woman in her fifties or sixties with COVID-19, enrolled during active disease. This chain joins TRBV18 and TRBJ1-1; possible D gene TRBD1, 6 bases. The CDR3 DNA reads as TGTGCCAGCTCATACAGGGTCGGGAACACTGAAGCTTTCTTT. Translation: CASSYRVGNTEAFF.